These T cell receptor beta chains were read from a single sample in a study of radiation and T cells in renal cell carcinoma. Libraries were prepared by immunoSEQ multiplex PCR; TCRdb keeps only in-frame clonotypes and omits some of them. The sample has approximately 110,000 clones, approximately 82% seen once. The sequencing here drew on blood, taken from a patient whose treatment included radiotherapy and nephrectomy. These receptor sequences come from a woman aged 60-70 years with renal cell carcinoma. The CDR3 runs from the conserved cysteine through the conserved F or W. A D gene is named only where the DNA matches it firmly. Rows may omit the clone size; those that give it use once, few, many or a size class.

>TRBV20-1|TRBJ1-1|-|-
TGCAGTGCTAGAGCTGACACTGAAGCTTTCTTT
CSARADTEAFF
>TRBV6-1|TRBJ1-2|-|-
TGTGCCTGTTGCGACTATGGCTACACCTTC
CACCDYGYTF
>TRBV11-2|TRBJ2-3|-|-
TGTGCCAGCAGCTATGGGATTTACACAGATACGCAGTATTTT
CASSYGIYTDTQYF
>TRBV11-3|TRBJ2-1|few|-
TGTGCCAGCAGCCTCGATAGCGGAAGTCTCTACAATGAGCAGTTCTTC
CASSLDSGSLYNEQFF
>TRBV30|TRBJ2-5|few|-
TGTGCCTGGAGGCGGGGAAGAGAGACCCAGTACTTC
CAWRRGRETQYF
>TRBV5-4|TRBJ2-3|-|-
TGTGCCAGCAGTTCGTCTGATACGCAGTATTTT
CASSSSDTQYF
>TRBV5-1|TRBJ2-1|-|TRBD1
TGCGCCAGCAGCCCTCAGGGGGCGGTCAATGAGCAGTTCTTC
CASSPQGAVNEQFF
>TRBV6-5|TRBJ1-5|-|-
TGTGCCAGCAGAGGCCTTCTTAATCAGCCCCAGCATTTT
CASRGLLNQPQHF
>TRBV7-9|TRBJ2-3|-|-
TGTGCCAGCGGTATGTCCAGTAGCACAGATACGCAGTATTTT
CASGMSSSTDTQYF
>TRBV10-2|TRBJ1-3|-|-
TGCGCCAGCAGTGACGGCGGGATTTTCTCTGGAAACACCATATATTTT
CASSDGGIFSGNTIYF
>TRBV19|TRBJ1-3|-|-
TGTGCCAGTTCGATGGGCAGCTCTGGAAACACCATATATTTT
CASSMGSSGNTIYF
>TRBV5-1|TRBJ1-2|-|-
TGCGCCAGCAGCAAAGGAGGGGACTATGGCTACACCTTC
CASSKGGDYGYTF
>TRBV4-2|TRBJ2-7|-|TRBD1
TGTGCCAGCAGCCAGGGTCGGACAGGTTCCTCCTACGAGCAGTACTTC
CASSQGRTGSSYEQYF
>TRBV10-1|TRBJ1-1|-|TRBD1
TGCGCCAGCAGTGGAAGCACAGGGGTAGCTTTCTTT
CASSGSTGVAFF
>TRBV5-8|TRBJ2-7|-|-
TGTGCCAGCAGCTGGGAGTACGAGCAGTACTTC
CASSWEYEQYF
>TRBV5-5|TRBJ2-7|-|TRBD1
TGTGCCAGCAGCTCCCGGGACAGGGGCTACGAGCAGTACTTC
CASSSRDRGYEQYF
>TRBV6-1|TRBJ1-1|-|-
TGTGCCAGCAGTGAAGATCCCTTACAGGGCCCGGGGACTGAAGCTTTCTTT
CASSEDPLQGPGTEAFF
>TRBV15|TRBJ2-7|-|TRBD1
TGTGCCACCAGCAGTAACCGGGACAGGGACCCCTACGAGCAGTACTTC
CATSSNRDRDPYEQYF
>TRBV7-8|TRBJ2-3|-|TRBD1
TGTGCCAGCAGCTTAGAGGACAGGTCTTTTAGCACAGATACGCAGTATTTT
CASSLEDRSFSTDTQYF
>TRBV11-3|TRBJ2-3|-|-
TGTGCCAGCAGCTTAGGGCCTACCGCAGATACGCAGTATTTT
CASSLGPTADTQYF
>TRBV5-1|TRBJ2-7|-|TRBD1
TGCGCCAGCAACCCGCCCTTGGGACAGGGCCTCGAGCAGTACTTC
CASNPPLGQGLEQYF
>TRBV9|TRBJ1-2|-|-
TGTGCCAGCAGCGCCGAGACATCGCCGGGTGGCTACACCTTC
CASSAETSPGGYTF
>TRBV6-1|TRBJ2-5|-|-
TGTGCCAGCAGGGAACCAGGGTTGGAGACCCAGTACTTC
CASREPGLETQYF
>TRBV2|TRBJ2-7|-|TRBD1
TGTGCCATCAAACCGGGACAGGGGGCCTCCGAGCAGTACTTC
CAIKPGQGASEQYF
>TRBV9|TRBJ2-7|-|TRBD1
TGTGCCAGCAGCGTCCAGACAGGGGGTCCCTACGAGCAGTACTTC
CASSVQTGGPYEQYF
>TRBV2|TRBJ2-2|-|-
TGTGCCAGCAGGGAAGGGGCCATGACCGGGGAGCTGTTTTTT
CASREGAMTGELFF
>TRBV9|TRBJ1-1|-|TRBD1
TGTGCCAGCAGTGAGGGAGGGACAGGGAACACTGAAGCTTTCTTT
CASSEGGTGNTEAFF
>TRBV7-9|TRBJ1-5|few|-
TGTGCCAGCAGCACCATGGAAATTCCAGGGCAGCCCCAGCATTTT
CASSTMEIPGQPQHF
>TRBV20-1|TRBJ1-2|-|-
TGCAGTGCTCCGGACCAAGGAGGCTACACCTTC
CSAPDQGGYTF
>TRBV15|TRBJ2-1|-|TRBD2
TGTGCCACCAGCGACAAAGCCCTAGCGGGGGCCTACAATGAGCAGTTCTTC
CATSDKALAGAYNEQFF
>TRBV2|TRBJ2-7|-|-
TGTGCCGGATCGGGGGTGAGCGGCCTAGAGCAGTACTTC
CAGSGVSGLEQYF
>TRBV28|TRBJ2-7|-|TRBD2
TGTGCCAGCAGCAAGGGACTAGCGGGAACCGAGCAGTACTTC
CASSKGLAGTEQYF
>TRBV11-1|TRBJ2-7|-|-
TGTGCCAGCAGCTTAGTGGTCGGGGGCGAGCAGTACTTC
CASSLVVGGEQYF
>TRBV4-1|TRBJ2-3|once|-
TGCGCCAGCAGCCAAGACCCTACAGGGTTTAGCACAGATACGCAGTATTTT
CASSQDPTGFSTDTQYF
>TRBV7-2|TRBJ2-7|-|-
TGTGCCAGCAGCTTAGGGCCACATTCCTACGAGCAGTACTTC
CASSLGPHSYEQYF
>TRBV10-3|TRBJ2-7|once|TRBD1
TGTGCCATCAGTGACCCCGGGACAGTATTCAACCGAAGCTCCTACGAGCAGTACTTC
CAISDPGTVFNRSSYEQYF
>TRBV28|TRBJ2-5|-|-
TGTGCCAGCAGTCCCCGCCGAGTGGGAAGGGGAGAGACCCAGTACTTC
CASSPRRVGRGETQYF
>TRBV9|TRBJ1-4|-|TRBD1
TGTGCCAGCAGCCCTCGGACAGGGATTAATGAAAAACTGTTTTTT
CASSPRTGINEKLFF
>TRBV5-4|TRBJ2-1|-|-
TGTGCCAGCAGCTCCCAAAACGGCCAATACAATGAGCAGTTCTTC
CASSSQNGQYNEQFF
>TRBV19|TRBJ2-7|-|-
TGTGCCAGTAGTCCGACGGATTATGGATTCTACGAGCAGTACTTC
CASSPTDYGFYEQYF